This paragraph reports one T cell receptor beta chain. The antigen is unknown. The data stem from a study of Ad26.COV2.S vaccination and SARS-CoV-2 variants. Study-wide results and caveats: Vaccinees showed greater spike-specific TCR breadth than placebo recipients.

From germline, CDR1 is MNHEY and CDR2 SVGEGT. The CDR3 spans 14 residues. V dropped 2 bases and J dropped 9; count of bases not matched to a gene: 6. Some clones are missing from TCRdb's copy, which holds only in-frame ones; the method was immunoSEQ multiplex PCR. The table shows just over 350,000 clones, with 90% to 95% occurring only once. The specimen comprised peripheral blood, sampled after recovery from COVID-19. The TCR comes from a human donor who had recovered from COVID-19. The V and J genes are TRBV6-2 or TRBV6-3 and TRBJ1-5, with 8 bases that match TRBD1. In DNA, the CDR3 is TGTGCCAGCAGTTACGAAGGACAGGGAGGGCCCCAGCATTTT. Protein sequence: CASSYEGQGGPQHF.